The text below deals with one T cell receptor (beta chain). Original methodology: Reference gene primer amplification gave nucleated cell count estimates. TCRdb's table, derived via immunoSEQ multiplex PCR, lists solely in-frame clones and lacks some. The V and J calls and the clone size are those of that table, but D and trimming were determined from the DNA. The sample holds 80,000 to 100,000 clones, over 80% seen once. The data are from a study of blood T cell repertoires in COVID-19. Germline V gene data show CDR1 as SNHLY and CDR2 as FYNNEI. This CDR3 has 14 residues. Trimming stripped 3 bases from V and 1 base from J, with 9 bases between.

Sequenced sample: peripheral blood. This sequence was found in a human donor with active COVID-19. The donor label of this sample is uncertain. This chain uses TRBV2 with TRBJ1-2, with D possibly matching TRBD1 (5 bases). The CDR3 DNA reads as TGTGCCAGCAGTGACTCGGGGGTTAACTATGGCTACACCTTC. Translated, it gives CASSDSGVNYGYTF.